These 26 T cell receptor beta chains originate from one sample sequenced in a study of cytomegalovirus exposure and HLA in healthy donors. Both 60 Vbeta primers and 13 Jbeta primers went into the PCR. Profiling relied on immunoSEQ multiplex PCR, and the TCRdb table lists in-frame clones only, not all of them. The profile shows about 190,000 clones, approximately 81% of them singletons. The source material was PBMCs. The origin of the receptors is a man over 45 in good health and CMV-seronegative.

The chain links TRBV4-1 to TRBJ2-1; TRBD2 matches 7 bases. Germline lookup yields CDR1 MGHRA and CDR2 YSYEKL. The CDR3 spans 17 residues. Unmatched junction bases numbered 5, after V lost 0 bases and J lost 0 bases. The CDR3 nucleotides read TGCGCCAGCAGCCAAGAGGGCGGGGGTAGCTCCTACAATGAGCAGTTCTTC. Residues: CASSQEGGGSSYNEQFF.

The V gene is TRBV5-1, the J gene TRBJ1-1, with D unclear. The CDR3 extends over 16 amino acids. CDR1 and CDR2 from the germline V gene are SGHRS and YFSETQ. The V end was cut by 4 bases, the J end by 0 bases, with 16 bases between. DNA for the CDR3: TGCGCCAGCAGCCCCGAGCCCAAGCTAATGAACACTGAAGCTTTCTTT. Encoded protein: CASSPEPKLMNTEAFF.

The V call is TRBV6-5, the J call TRBJ2-3, with a weak D call TRBD2 (6 bases). Germline CDR1 and CDR2: MNHEY and SVGAGI. Trimming took 2 bases from V and 6 from J, leaving 15 bases between them. The length of the CDR3 is 15 residues. The CDR3 loop reads CASSYSGGSEDTQYF. The CDR3, as DNA: TGTGCCAGCAGTTACAGTGGAGGGAGTGAGGATACGCAGTATTTT.

This clone was recorded only once. The chain combines TRBV5-4 with TRBJ1-2; D remains unclear. V was pared by 4 bases and J by 7 bases, with 20 bases between. CDR1 and CDR2 (germline): SGHNT, YYREEE (reference sequence). The CDR3 runs to 15 residues. The CDR3: CASSPREGDYPGYTF. The CDR3 nucleotides read TGTGCCAGCAGCCCACGGGAAGGAGACTACCCTGGCTACACCTTC.

This clone was recorded only once. V usage is TRBV7-8 and J usage is TRBJ1-5; D remains ambiguous. There are 16 residues in the CDR3. V was cut by 4 bases and J by 2 bases, with 15 bases left in between. Germline V gene lookup returns CDR1 SGHVS and CDR2 FQNEAQ. In DNA, the CDR3 is TGTGCCAGCAGCTCTCAGAGGGTAAGGGGCAATCAGCCCCAGCATTTT. Encoded protein: CASSSQRVRGNQPQHF.

The chain joins TRBV7-9 to TRBJ2-7, with 7 bases identical to TRBD2. Per germline, CDR1 SEHNR and CDR2 FQNEAQ (reference sequence). J was trimmed by 2 bases and V by 6 bases; bases with no gene match: 10. The CDR3 is made up of 15 amino acids. CDR3 in DNA: TGTGCCAGCAGTCCTAGGGGACTACCAACCTACGAGCAGTACTTC. Protein sequence: CASSPRGLPTYEQYF.

The chain employs TRBV9 and TRBJ2-7; 8 bases are a match to TRBD1. J gave up 4 bases and V 3 bases, and 12 bases lay outside the gene matches. This CDR3 region has 16 residues. Looked up from germline, CDR1 is SGDLS and CDR2 is YYNGEE. The CDR3 DNA reads TGTGCCAGCAGCGCAGACACCGGGACAGGCTCGTACGAGCAGTACTTC. Encoded protein: CASSADTGTGSYEQYF.

J is TRBJ1-6 and V is TRBV4-1; 8 positions agree with TRBD1. V shed 1 base and J 13 bases; nucleotides not matched to a gene: 9. Germline loops: CDR1 MGHRA, CDR2 YSYEKL. CDR3 length: 15 residues. The CDR3 reads CASSQGSQGAFPLHF. In nucleotides, the CDR3 is TGCGCCAGCAGCCAAGGGTCCCAGGGGGCCTTCCCCCTCCACTTT.

V gene TRBV12-5 combines with J gene TRBJ1-2; D is uncertain. The CDR3 has 13 amino acids. The germline gives CDR1 LGHNT, CDR2 FRNRAP. V was cut by 5 bases and J by 5 bases, with 12 bases left in between. CDR3 nucleotide sequence: TGTGCTAGTGGTGCTCCAAACAGTTATGGCTACACCTTC. Amino acid sequence: CASGAPNSYGYTF. The variable domain in full, completed from reference TRBV12-5 and TRBJ1-2, reads DARVTQTPRHKVTEMGQEVTMRCQPILGHNTVFWYRQTMMQGLELLAYFRNRAPLDDSGMPKDRFSAEMPDATLATLKIQPSEPRDSAVYFCASGAPNSYGYTFGSGTRLTVV.

The J gene is TRBJ1-1, the V gene TRBV6-5; TRBD1 might be the D (5 bases). Germline CDR1 MNHEY, CDR2 SVGAGI. Trimming removed 2 bases at V and 0 bases at J, with 10 bases between. The CDR3 runs to 15 residues. The CDR3 loop reads CASSYVARVNTEAFF. CDR3 nucleotides: TGTGCCAGCAGTTACGTGGCCAGGGTGAACACTGAAGCTTTCTTT.

The gene calls are TRBV19 and TRBJ2-3, with 8 positions matching TRBD1. V lost 5 bases to trimming and J lost 6 bases; unmatched junction nucleotides: 10. CDR1 LNHDA and CDR2 SQIVND come from the germline V gene (reference sequence). CDR3 size: 15 residues. The CDR3 region has the DNA TGTGCCAGTAGTTCTGCAGGACAGGGTGCCGATACGCAGTATTTT. Amino acids: CASSSAGQGADTQYF.

This clone was observed a single time. CDR3 bases: TGTGCTAGTGGTTTGCTCCCCAGTAGGGGACAGGGAGGGGAAAAACTGTTTTTT. This sequence encodes CASGLLPSRGQGGEKLFF. V usage is TRBV12-5 and J usage is TRBJ1-4, with 9 nucleotides matching TRBD1. V trimming: 2 bases; J trimming: 8 bases; junction bases outside the gene matches: 15. CDR3 length equals 18 residues. Germline V CDR1 and CDR2: LGHNT, FRNRAP.

V and J are TRBV5-1 and TRBJ2-5, with D hard to call. The J call is uncertain, as TRBJ2-7 better fits the DNA end. The length of the CDR3 is 14 residues. Looked up from germline, CDR1 is SGHRS and CDR2 is YFSETQ. The CDR3 spells CASSLVGSDYEQYF. Written as DNA, the CDR3 is TGCGCCAGCAGCTTGGTGGGTTCGGACTACGAGCAGTACTTC.

The rearrangement joins TRBV18 to TRBJ1-1; 8 nucleotides line up with TRBD1. Per the germline V gene, CDR1 is KGHSH and CDR2 is LQKENI. The CDR3 has 14 amino acids. V dropped 5 bases and J dropped 5; count of bases not matched to a gene: 7. The CDR3 is CASSDRGSGTEAFF. CDR3 DNA sequence: TGTGCCAGCTCAGACAGGGGATCTGGAACTGAAGCTTTCTTT.

The rearrangement joins TRBV10-2 to TRBJ1-2; no reliable D call. Germline lookup yields CDR1 WSHSY and CDR2 SAAADI. V lost 0 bases and J lost 4, with 9 bases in between. This CDR3 spans 14 amino acids. CDR3 bases: TGCGCCAGCAGTGAGTCTGCGGTTGGCTATGGCTACACCTTC. This translates into CASSESAVGYGYTF.

This clone has only one observation. The J gene is TRBJ2-3, the V gene TRBV18, with unresolved D. The CDR3 is 14 amino acids. Trimming removed 2 bases at V and 2 bases at J, with 8 bases between. Germline V gene data show CDR1 as KGHSH and CDR2 as LQKENI. The DNA for the CDR3 is TGTGCCAGCTCACCAGAGCTTAACACAGATACGCAGTATTTT. Translating it yields CASSPELNTDTQYF.

The rearrangement joins TRBV9 to TRBJ1-1; D is perhaps TRBD1 (5 bases). The CDR3 is 13 amino acids. The germline V gene has CDR1 SGDLS and CDR2 YYNGEE. V was cut by 7 bases and J by 2 bases, with 12 bases left in between. The CDR3, as DNA: TGTGCCAGCGGGGAGGGGCTTAACACTGAAGCTTTCTTT. Translated: CASGEGLNTEAFF.

V is TRBV6-1 and J is TRBJ2-3; D ambiguous. Trimming took off 7 bases at V and 1 base at J, with 6 bases between the two ends. The CDR3 has 12 residues. Germline V lookup: CDR1 MNHNS, CDR2 SASEGT. The CDR3 sequence is CASTTRTDTQYF. CDR3 coding DNA: TGTGCCAGCACAACACGCACAGATACGCAGTATTTT.

J is TRBJ2-7 and V is TRBV6-1; D is possibly TRBD1 (5 bases). Germline assignment: CDR1 MNHNS and CDR2 SASEGT. The CDR3 length is 14 residues. The V end lost 3 bases, the J end lost 7 bases, and 16 bases lay between the germline ends. CDR3 nucleotides: TGTGCCAGCAGTGACGCAGGGTTGTCGAGAGAGCAGTACTTC. It codes for CASSDAGLSREQYF.

The CDR3 region has the DNA TGTGCCAGCAGCCAAGCGGGGGTAAACACAGATACGCAGTATTTT. It translates to CASSQAGVNTDTQYF. The chain is built from TRBV7-9 and TRBJ2-3; 8 bases align to TRBD2. Trimming took 5 bases from V and 2 from J; bases not matched to a gene: 6. Germline assignment: CDR1 SEHNR and CDR2 FQNEAQ (reference sequence). This CDR3 has 15 residues.

This sequence joins TRBV6-1 and TRBJ1-2; 9 bases are a match to TRBD1. CDR1 and CDR2 (germline): MNHNS, SASEGT. Trimming took 5 bases from V and 0 from J; bases not matched to a gene: 1. The CDR3 has 14 residues. CDR3 in DNA: TGTGCCAGCAGTCGACAGGGGGCTAACTATGGCTACACCTTC. Translated: CASSRQGANYGYTF.

The J gene is TRBJ1-5, the V gene TRBV29-1; no clear D gene. CDR1 SQVTM and CDR2 ANQGSEA come from the germline V gene. This CDR3 comprises 14 residues. Trimming removed 8 bases from V and 3 bases from J, with 17 bases in between. This chain's CDR3 is CSSAEAENNQPQHF. CDR3 nucleotide sequence: TGCAGCTCCGCAGAGGCTGAGAACAATCAGCCCCAGCATTTT.

The rearrangement links TRBV27 to TRBJ1-1; D is uncertain. Germline CDR1 is MNHEY and CDR2 is SMNVEV (reference sequence). CDR3 size: 12 residues. The ends were cut back, 3 bases at V and 6 bases at J, with 8 bases in the middle. The CDR3 loop is CASSLAPPEAFF. The CDR3 nucleotides read TGTGCCAGCAGTTTGGCCCCTCCTGAAGCTTTCTTT.

The chain couples TRBV15 to TRBJ2-7, with 7 nucleotides matching TRBD2. The V and J ends lost 6 bases and 3 bases, in that order; junction bases with no gene match: 11. CDR3 length: 15 amino acids. Germline CDR1 reads LNHNV; CDR2 reads YYDKDF (reference sequence). DNA of the CDR3: TGTGCCACCAGTTATAGGGACGGGGGGATCTACGAGCAGTACTTC. This translates into CATSYRDGGIYEQYF. Drawing the rest from reference TRBV15 and TRBJ2-7, the complete variable domain is DAMVIQNPRYQVTQFGKPVTLSCSQTLNHNVMYWYQQKSSQAPKLLFHYYDKDFNNEADTPDNFQSRRPNTSFCFLDIRSPGLGDTAMYLCATSYRDGGIYEQYFGPGTRLTVT.

V is TRBV7-2 and J is TRBJ2-3; perhaps TRBD1 as D (6 bases). V was cut by 7 bases and J by 0 bases, with 20 bases left in between. Germline loops: CDR1 SGHTA, CDR2 FQGNSA. The CDR3 extends over 17 amino acids. The CDR3 DNA reads as TGTGCCAGCACCGGATACAGGGCCCACCCTAGCACAGATACGCAGTATTTT. Translating gives CASTGYRAHPSTDTQYF.

In DNA form, the CDR3 reads TGTGCCAGCTCCCCGCTACTTGCCCGGACCGGGGAGCTGTTTTTT. It codes for CASSPLLARTGELFF. The chain carries TRBV18 and TRBJ2-2; D remains ambiguous. The CDR3 has 15 amino acids. Trimming cost V 6 bases and J 5 bases, with 16 bases left between them. Per the germline V gene, CDR1 is KGHSH and CDR2 is LQKENI.